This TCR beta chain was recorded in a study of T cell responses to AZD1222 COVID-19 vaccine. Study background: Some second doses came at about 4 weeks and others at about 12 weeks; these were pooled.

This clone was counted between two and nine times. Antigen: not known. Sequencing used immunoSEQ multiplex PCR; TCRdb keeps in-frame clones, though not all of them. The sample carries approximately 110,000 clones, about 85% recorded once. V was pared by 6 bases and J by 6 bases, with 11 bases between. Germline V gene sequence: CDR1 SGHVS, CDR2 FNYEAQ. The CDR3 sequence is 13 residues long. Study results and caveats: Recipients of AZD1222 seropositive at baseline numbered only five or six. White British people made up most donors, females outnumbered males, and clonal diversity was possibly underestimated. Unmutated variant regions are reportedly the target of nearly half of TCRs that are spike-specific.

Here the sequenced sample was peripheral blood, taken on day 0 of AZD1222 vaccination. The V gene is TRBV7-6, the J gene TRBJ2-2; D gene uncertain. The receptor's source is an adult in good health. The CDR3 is CASRGPAAGELFF. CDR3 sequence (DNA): TGTGCCAGCAGGGGCCCCGCGGCCGGGGAGCTGTTTTTT.